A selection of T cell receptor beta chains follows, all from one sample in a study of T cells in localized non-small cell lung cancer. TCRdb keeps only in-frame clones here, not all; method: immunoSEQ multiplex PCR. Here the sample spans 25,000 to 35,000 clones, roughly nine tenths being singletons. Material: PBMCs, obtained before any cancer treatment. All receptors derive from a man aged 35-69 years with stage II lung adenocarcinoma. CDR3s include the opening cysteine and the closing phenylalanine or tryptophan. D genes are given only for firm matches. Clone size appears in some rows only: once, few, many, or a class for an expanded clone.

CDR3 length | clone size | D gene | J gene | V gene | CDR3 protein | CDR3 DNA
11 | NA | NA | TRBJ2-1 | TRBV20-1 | CSASRGNEQFF | TGCAGTGCTAGCCGGGGCAATGAGCAGTTCTTC
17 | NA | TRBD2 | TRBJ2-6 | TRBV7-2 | CASSPTSGASGANVLTF | TGTGCCAGCAGCCCGACTAGCGGGGCCTCTGGGGCCAACGTCCTGACTTTC
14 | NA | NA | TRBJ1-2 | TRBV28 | CASSLEGRAYGYTF | TGTGCCAGCAGTTTAGAAGGGAGAGCCTATGGCTACACCTTC
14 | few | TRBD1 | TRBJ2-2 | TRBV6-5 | CASRKTGLAGELFF | TGTGCCAGCAGAAAGACAGGGTTGGCCGGGGAGCTGTTTTTT
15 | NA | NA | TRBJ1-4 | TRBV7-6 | CASSFRTNANEKLFF | TGTGCCAGCAGCTTTCGGACAAATGCTAATGAAAAACTGTTTTTT
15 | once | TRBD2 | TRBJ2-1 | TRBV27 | CASSRGTSGANEQFF | TGTGCCAGCAGTCGGGGGACTAGCGGGGCGAATGAGCAGTTCTTC
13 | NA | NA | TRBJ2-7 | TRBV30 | CAWSVQASYEQYF | TGTGCCTGGAGTGTACAGGCCTCCTACGAGCAGTACTTC
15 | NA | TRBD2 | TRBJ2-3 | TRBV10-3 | CAIGRTSGFTDTQYF | TGTGCCATCGGAAGGACTAGCGGGTTTACAGATACGCAGTATTTT
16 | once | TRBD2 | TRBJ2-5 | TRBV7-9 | CASSQLAGGPQETQYF | TGTGCCAGCAGCCAGTTAGCGGGAGGGCCTCAAGAGACCCAGTACTTC
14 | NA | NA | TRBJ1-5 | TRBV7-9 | CASSLAETNQPQHF | TGTGCCAGCAGCTTAGCCGAAACAAATCAGCCCCAGCATTTT
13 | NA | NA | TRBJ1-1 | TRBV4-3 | CASSQDSGVEAFF | TGCGCCAGCAGCCAAGACAGCGGGGTCGAGGCTTTCTTT
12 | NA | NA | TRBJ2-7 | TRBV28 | CASNAGSYEQYF | TGTGCCAGCAATGCGGGTTCCTACGAGCAGTACTTC
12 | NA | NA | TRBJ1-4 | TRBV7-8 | CASSPVSEKLFF | TGTGCCAGCAGCCCCGTCAGTGAAAAACTGTTTTTT
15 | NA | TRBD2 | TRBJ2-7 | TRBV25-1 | CASSAISGTSNEQYF | TGTGCCAGCAGTGCGATTTCCGGGACTAGCAACGAGCAGTACTTC
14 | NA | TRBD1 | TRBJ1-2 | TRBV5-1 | CASTESGTGYGYTF | TGCGCCAGCACTGAATCCGGGACAGGTTATGGCTACACCTTC
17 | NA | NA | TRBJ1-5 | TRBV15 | CATSRVVGVVGNQPQHF | TGTGCCACCAGCAGAGTAGTTGGGGTTGTGGGCAATCAGCCCCAGCATTTT
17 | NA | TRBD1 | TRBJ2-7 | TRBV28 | CASISLKWGQGTYEQYF | TGTGCCAGCATCAGTTTAAAATGGGGACAGGGGACCTACGAGCAGTACTTC
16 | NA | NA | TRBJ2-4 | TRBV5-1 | CASSNPKAGAKNIQYF | TGCGCCAGCAGCAATCCGAAGGCGGGAGCCAAAAACATTCAGTACTTC
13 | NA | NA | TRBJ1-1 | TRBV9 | CASSVATGYEAFF | TGTGCCAGCAGCGTAGCAACAGGGTATGAAGCTTTCTTT
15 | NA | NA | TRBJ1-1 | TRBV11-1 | CASSPYTGLNTEAFF | TGTGCCAGCAGCCCCTACACGGGGCTGAACACTGAAGCTTTCTTT
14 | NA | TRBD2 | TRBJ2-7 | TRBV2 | CASILREREFEQYF | TGTGCCAGCATCCTCCGGGAGCGGGAGTTCGAGCAGTACTTC
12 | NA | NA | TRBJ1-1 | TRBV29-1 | CSGREGFTEAFF | TGCAGCGGAAGGGAGGGTTTTACTGAAGCTTTCTTT
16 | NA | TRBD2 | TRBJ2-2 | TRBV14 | CASSPGGTANTGELFF | TGTGCCAGCAGCCCGGGGGGGACCGCGAACACCGGGGAGCTGTTTTTT
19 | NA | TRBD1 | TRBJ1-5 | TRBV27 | CASSLGHGDRGIGNQPQHF | TGTGCCAGCAGTTTAGGACATGGAGACAGGGGTATAGGCAATCAGCCCCAGCATTTT
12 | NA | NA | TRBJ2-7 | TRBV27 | CASRNKAKVQYF | TGTGCCAGCAGGAACAAAGCAAAGGTGCAGTACTTC
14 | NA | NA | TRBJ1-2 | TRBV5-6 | CASSLYRADRSYTF | TGTGCCAGCAGCTTGTACAGAGCCGACAGGAGCTACACCTTC
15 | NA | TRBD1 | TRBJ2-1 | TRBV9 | CASSVGGRGLNEQFF | TGTGCCAGCAGCGTAGGGGGCAGGGGGTTGAATGAGCAGTTCTTC
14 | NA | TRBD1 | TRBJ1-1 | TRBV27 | CASSTWTGNTEAFF | TGTGCCAGCAGTACCTGGACAGGGAACACTGAAGCTTTCTTT
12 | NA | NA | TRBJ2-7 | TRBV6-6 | CASSQGGYEQYF | TGTGCCAGCTCTCAGGGCGGCTACGAGCAGTACTTC
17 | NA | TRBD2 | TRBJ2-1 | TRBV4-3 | CASSLGTSGSFGNEQFF | TGCGCCAGCAGCCTTGGGACTAGCGGGAGTTTCGGCAATGAGCAGTTCTTC
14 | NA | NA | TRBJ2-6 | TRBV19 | CASSLVSGANVLTF | TGTGCCAGTAGCTTGGTCTCTGGGGCCAACGTCCTGACTTTC
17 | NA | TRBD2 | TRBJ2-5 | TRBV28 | CASSLGLADLYQETQYF | TGTGCCAGCAGTTTGGGGCTAGCGGACCTGTACCAAGAGACCCAGTACTTC
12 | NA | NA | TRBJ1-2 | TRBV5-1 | CASSLAGYGYTF | TGCGCCAGCAGCTTGGCGGGGTATGGCTACACCTTC
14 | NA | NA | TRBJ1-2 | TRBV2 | CASSPMSRDYGYTF | TGTGCCAGCAGTCCTATGTCCAGGGACTATGGCTACACCTTC
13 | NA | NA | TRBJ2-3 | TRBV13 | CASSPPLRDTQYF | TGTGCCAGCAGCCCGCCCTTGCGAGATACGCAGTATTTT
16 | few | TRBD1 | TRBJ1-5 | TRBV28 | CASSRLPQGAHQPQHF | TGTGCCAGCAGTAGGTTACCACAGGGGGCCCATCAGCCCCAGCATTTT
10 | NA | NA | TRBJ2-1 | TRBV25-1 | CASGRPHQFF | TGTGCCAGCGGAAGACCCCACCAGTTCTTC
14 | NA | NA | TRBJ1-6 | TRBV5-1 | CASSSGQNNSPLHF | TGCGCCAGCAGCTCAGGACAGAATAATTCACCCCTCCACTTT
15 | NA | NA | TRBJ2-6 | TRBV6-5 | CASRVGSSGANVLTF | TGTGCCAGCAGGGTGGGTAGCTCTGGGGCCAACGTCCTGACTTTC
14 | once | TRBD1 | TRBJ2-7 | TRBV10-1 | CASSLGTGENEQYF | TGCGCCAGCAGTCTTGGGACAGGGGAGAACGAGCAGTACTTC
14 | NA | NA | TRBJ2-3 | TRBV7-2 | CASSLGLPGDTQYF | TGTGCCAGCAGCTTAGGTCTCCCCGGAGATACGCAGTATTTT
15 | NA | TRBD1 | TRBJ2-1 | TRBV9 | CASSVAGTVYNEQFF | TGTGCCAGCAGCGTAGCGGGGACAGTATACAATGAGCAGTTCTTC
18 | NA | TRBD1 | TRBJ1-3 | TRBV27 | CASTPGTGGRSSGNTIYF | TGTGCCAGCACCCCCGGGACAGGGGGCCGAAGCTCTGGAAACACCATATATTTT
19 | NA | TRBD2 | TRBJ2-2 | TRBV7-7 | CASSPLAGGPIWDTGELFF | TGTGCCAGCAGCCCCCTTGCGGGAGGGCCAATATGGGACACCGGGGAGCTGTTTTTT
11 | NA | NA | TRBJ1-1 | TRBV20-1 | CSVGRNTEAFF | TGCAGTGTAGGCAGAAACACTGAAGCTTTCTTT
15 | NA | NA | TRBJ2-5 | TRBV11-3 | CASSPGTGSAGTQYF | TGTGCCAGCAGTCCTGGAACGGGCAGCGCCGGAACCCAGTACTTC
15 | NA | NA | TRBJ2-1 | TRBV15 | CATSTRGAPRPEQFF | TGTGCCACCAGCACGAGGGGGGCTCCTCGCCCTGAGCAGTTCTTC
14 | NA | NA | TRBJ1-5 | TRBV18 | CASSPRAGDQPQHF | TGTGCCAGCTCACCTCGGGCAGGGGATCAGCCCCAGCATTTT
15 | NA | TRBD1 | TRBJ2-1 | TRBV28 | CASKGSGGKYNEQFF | TGTGCCAGCAAGGGGTCAGGGGGTAAATACAATGAGCAGTTCTTC
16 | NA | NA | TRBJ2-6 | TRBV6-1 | CASSEWVYSGANVLTF | TGTGCCAGCAGTGAATGGGTTTACTCTGGGGCCAACGTCCTGACTTTC